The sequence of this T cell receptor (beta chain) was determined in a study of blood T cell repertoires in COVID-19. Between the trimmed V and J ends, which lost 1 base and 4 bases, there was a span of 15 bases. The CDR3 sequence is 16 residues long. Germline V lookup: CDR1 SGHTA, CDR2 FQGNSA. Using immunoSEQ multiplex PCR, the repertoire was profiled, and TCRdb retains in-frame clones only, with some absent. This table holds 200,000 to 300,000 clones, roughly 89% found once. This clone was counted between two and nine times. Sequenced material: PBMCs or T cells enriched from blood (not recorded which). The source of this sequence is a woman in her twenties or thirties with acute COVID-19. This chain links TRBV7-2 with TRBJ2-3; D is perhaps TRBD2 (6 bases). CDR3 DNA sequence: TGTGCCAGCAGCTTAGGGACCGGGACTCTCTCAGATACGCAGTATTTT. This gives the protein CASSLGTGTLSDTQYF.